These T cell receptor beta chains were read from a single sample in a study of blood T cell repertoires in COVID-19. Method: immunoSEQ multiplex PCR; TCRdb's copy keeps in-frame clones and lacks some. The sample has fewer than 300,000 clones, approximately 85% seen once. The sequencing input was PBMCs or T cells enriched from blood (not recorded which). The receptors derive from a woman aged 25 to 45 who had recovered from COVID-19. The CDR3 runs from the conserved cysteine through the conserved F or W. A D gene is named only where the DNA matches it firmly. Size tells how often a clone was seen (once, few, many) or the class of an expanded clone, and some rows leave it out.

>TRBV7-3|TRBJ2-6|.|.
TGTGCCAGCAGCTCCGACACCTCTGGGGCCAACGTCCTGACTTTC
CASSSDTSGANVLTF
>TRBV27|TRBJ2-7|.|TRBD1
TGTGCCAGCCACCGGGACAGGGGGCGAGAGCAGTACTTC
CASHRDRGREQYF
>TRBV11-2|TRBJ2-1|once|.
TGTGCCAGCAGCCTGGGCAGAGGGGGTGAGCAGTTCTTC
CASSLGRGGEQFF
>TRBV3-1/TRBV3-2|TRBJ1-3|.|.
TGTGCCAGCAAGGAAACAACCGCAGGGGATCCTGGAAACACCATATATTTT
CASKETTAGDPGNTIYF
>TRBV6-5|TRBJ1-1|few|TRBD1
TGTGCCAGCAACCTTAAGGACAGGACCAACACTGAAGCTTTCTTT
CASNLKDRTNTEAFF
>TRBV7-9|TRBJ2-3|.|.
TGTGCCAGCAGCCTTAGCAGTTCCACAGATACGCAGTATTTT
CASSLSSSTDTQYF
>TRBV29-1|TRBJ1-1|few|.
TGCAGCGTTGAAGATAACGACAGATTAAGGGCTTTCTTT
CSVEDNDRLRAFF
>TRBV27|TRBJ1-2|.|TRBD1
TGTGCCAGCAGCCTCGGACAGGGTAAAGGAGACTATGGCTACACCTTC
CASSLGQGKGDYGYTF
>TRBV4-1|TRBJ2-7|.|TRBD1
TGCGCCAGCTCGGTCGACAGGGGCTACGAGCAGTACTTC
CASSVDRGYEQYF
>TRBV28|TRBJ1-4|.|TRBD1
TGTGCCAGCAGCTCGGGACAGGGGAGTGAAAAACTGTTTTTT
CASSSGQGSEKLFF
>TRBV6-1|TRBJ1-6|few|TRBD1
TGTGCCAGCAGTGATGACAGGGGCCCGTTTTCACCCCTCCACTTT
CASSDDRGPFSPLHF
>TRBV6-5|TRBJ1-2|.|TRBD1
TGTGCCAGCAGTTCCCCGTGGACAGGGCTACATGGCTACACCTTC
CASSSPWTGLHGYTF
>TRBV11-2|TRBJ2-2|once|.
TGTGCCAGCAGCTTAGGCCTTACTAGCAGCCCCGGGGAGCTGTTTTTT
CASSLGLTSSPGELFF
>TRBV2|TRBJ2-7|.|TRBD1
TGTGCCAGCAGTGGGACAGGGAATACCTACGAGCAGTACTTC
CASSGTGNTYEQYF
>TRBV12-3/TRBV12-4|TRBJ1-5|.|TRBD1
TGTGCCAGCAGTCCCACAGGGGCCCAGCCCCAGCATTTT
CASSPTGAQPQHF
>TRBV19|TRBJ2-2|.|TRBD1
TGTGCCAGTACGGACAGGGCGAACACCGGGGAGCTGTTTTTT
CASTDRANTGELFF
>TRBV6-2/TRBV6-3|TRBJ2-3|.|TRBD1
TGTGCCAGCAGTGCTAGACAGGGGAGAACAGATACGCAGTATTTT
CASSARQGRTDTQYF
>TRBV3-1/TRBV3-2|TRBJ1-4|.|TRBD1
TGTGCCAGCAGCCAGGACAGGGAAACTAATGAAAAACTGTTTTTT
CASSQDRETNEKLFF
>TRBV24-1|TRBJ1-2|.|.
TGTGCCACCAGTGAGAGCGGCCTTGGCTACACCTTC
CATSESGLGYTF
>TRBV27|TRBJ2-7|few|TRBD1
TGTGCCAGCAGTTTGCAGTACAGGGGTGGGCAGTACTTC
CASSLQYRGGQYF
>TRBV30|TRBJ1-4|.|.
TGTGCCTGGAGGGCGGGTAATGAAAAACTGTTTTTT
CAWRAGNEKLFF
>TRBV9|TRBJ2-7|.|TRBD2
TGTGCCAGCAGCGTTTCGGGGGGAGGCCTCTACGAGCAGTACTTC
CASSVSGGGLYEQYF
>TRBV14|TRBJ2-7|.|.
TGTGCCAGCAGCCTGACAACAACTGTGCTCGCCTACGAGCAGTACTTC
CASSLTTTVLAYEQYF
>TRBV7-2|TRBJ2-7|.|.
TGTGCCAGCAGCTTACTAACGGACTGGTCCTCCTACGAGCAGTACTTC
CASSLLTDWSSYEQYF
>TRBV30|TRBJ2-7|.|.
TGTGCCTGGACCGGACGGGGCGAGCAGTACTTC
CAWTGRGEQYF
>TRBV11-2|TRBJ2-7|.|TRBD1
TGTGCCAGCACCCCACAGGGGGCCGTCTACGAGCAGTACTTC
CASTPQGAVYEQYF
>TRBV5-1|TRBJ2-3|.|TRBD2
TGCGCCAGCAGCTTGGTTGGAGGACTAGCGGGGGTGGGAGATACGCAGTATTTT
CASSLVGGLAGVGDTQYF
>TRBV4-2|TRBJ1-4|.|.
TGTGCCAGCAGCCAAGGTTCGCGGGGGGCGTTGCATGAAAAACTGTTTTTT
CASSQGSRGALHEKLFF
>TRBV7-6|TRBJ2-2|.|.
TGTGCCAGCAGACCTACTCTTAGCACCGGGGAGCTGTTTTTT
CASRPTLSTGELFF
>TRBV19|TRBJ2-7|once|TRBD1
TGTGCCAGTAGTTTCTGGACAGGGAACTACGAGCAGTACTTC
CASSFWTGNYEQYF
>TRBV19|TRBJ1-5|.|.
TGTGCCAGTAAAAGGTTGGGCGATCAGCCCCAGCATTTT
CASKRLGDQPQHF